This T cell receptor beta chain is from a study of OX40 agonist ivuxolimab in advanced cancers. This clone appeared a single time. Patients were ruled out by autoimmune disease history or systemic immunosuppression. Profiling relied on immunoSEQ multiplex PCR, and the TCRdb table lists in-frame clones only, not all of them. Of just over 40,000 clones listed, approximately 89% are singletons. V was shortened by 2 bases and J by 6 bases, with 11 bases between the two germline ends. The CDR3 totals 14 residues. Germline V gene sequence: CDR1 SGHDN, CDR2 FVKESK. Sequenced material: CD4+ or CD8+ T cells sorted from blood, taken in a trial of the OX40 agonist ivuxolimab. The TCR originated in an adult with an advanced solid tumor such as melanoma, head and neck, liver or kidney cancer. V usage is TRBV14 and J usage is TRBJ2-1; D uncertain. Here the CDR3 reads CASSQWGILNEQFF. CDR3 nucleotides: TGTGCCAGCAGCCAATGGGGAATACTCAATGAGCAGTTCTTC.